This TCR beta chain was sequenced in a study of T cell responses to AZD1222 COVID-19 vaccine. Repertoires were generated with immunoSEQ multiplex PCR, while TCRdb's copy carries only in-frame clones and drops some. The sample shows more than 100,000 clones, 90% to 95% of them seen only once. V shed 7 bases and J 6 bases; nucleotides not matched to a gene: 10. This CDR3 comprises 15 residues. Germline V CDR1 and CDR2: MNHEY, SVGAGI. The sample was peripheral blood, taken on day 0 of AZD1222 vaccination. This TCR was sampled from an adult in good health. The V call is TRBV6-5, the J call TRBJ2-3; TRBD2 matches at 10 bases. The CDR3 is CASTDGASGSDTQYF. CDR3 nucleotide sequence: TGTGCCAGCACCGACGGTGCTAGCGGGAGTGATACGCAGTATTTT.